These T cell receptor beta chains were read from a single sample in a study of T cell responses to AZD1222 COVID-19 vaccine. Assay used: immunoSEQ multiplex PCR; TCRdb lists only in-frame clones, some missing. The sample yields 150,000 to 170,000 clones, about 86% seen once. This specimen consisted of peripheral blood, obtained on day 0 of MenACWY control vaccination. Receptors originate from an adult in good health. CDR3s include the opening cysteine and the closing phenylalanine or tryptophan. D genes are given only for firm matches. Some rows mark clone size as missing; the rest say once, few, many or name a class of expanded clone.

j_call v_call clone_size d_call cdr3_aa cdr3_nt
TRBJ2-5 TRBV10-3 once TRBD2 CAISETSGGGTQYF TGTGCCATCAGTGAGACTAGCGGGGGTGGGACCCAGTACTTC
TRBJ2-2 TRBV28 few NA CASSRPGNTGELFF TGTGCCAGCAGCAGACCGGGAAACACCGGGGAGCTGTTTTTT
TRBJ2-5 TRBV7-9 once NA CASSPIGGQETQYF TGTGCCAGCAGCCCAATCGGGGGCCAAGAGACCCAGTACTTC
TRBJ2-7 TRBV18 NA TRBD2 CASSPAAGGSEQYF TGTGCCAGCTCACCAGCCGCGGGAGGGTCCGAGCAGTACTTC
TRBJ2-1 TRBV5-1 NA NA CASSPKVGGTEQFF TGCGCCAGCAGCCCCAAGGTGGGGGGAACTGAGCAGTTCTTC
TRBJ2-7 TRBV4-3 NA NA CASSDGTGRVGQYF TGCGCCAGCAGCGACGGGACCGGCAGGGTAGGGCAGTACTTC
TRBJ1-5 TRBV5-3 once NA CARSLVGSEKSNQPQHF TGTGCCAGAAGCTTGGTTGGGTCAGAAAAGAGCAATCAGCCCCAGCATTTT
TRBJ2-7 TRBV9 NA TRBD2 CASSSGTSLWRQYF TGTGCCAGCAGCTCAGGGACTAGTTTGTGGAGGCAGTACTTC
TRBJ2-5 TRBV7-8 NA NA CASSLGGRLQETQYF TGTGCCAGCAGCTTAGGGGGGCGCTTACAAGAGACCCAGTACTTC
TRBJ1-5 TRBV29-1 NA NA CSVLPNSNQPQHF TGCAGCGTCCTCCCGAATAGCAATCAGCCCCAGCATTTT
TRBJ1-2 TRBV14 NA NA CASSQDVGFIYGYTF TGTGCCAGCAGCCAAGATGTAGGCTTTATCTATGGCTACACCTTC
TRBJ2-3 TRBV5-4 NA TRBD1 CASSARGQGTDTQYF TGTGCCAGCAGCGCTCGGGGACAGGGGACAGATACGCAGTATTTT
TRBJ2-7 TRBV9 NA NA CASSVGPSSEQYF TGTGCCAGCAGCGTAGGCCCCTCTTCCGAGCAGTACTTC
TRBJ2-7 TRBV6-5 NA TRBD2 CASKMGGISVEQYF TGTGCCAGCAAAATGGGAGGGATAAGCGTCGAGCAGTACTTC
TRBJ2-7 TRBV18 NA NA CASSERSQGDEQYF TGTGCCAGCTCAGAAAGGTCTCAGGGCGACGAGCAGTACTTC
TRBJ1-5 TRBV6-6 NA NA CASRQGQTSNQPQHF TGTGCCAGCAGACAAGGACAGACCAGCAATCAGCCCCAGCATTTT
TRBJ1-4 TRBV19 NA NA CASTSYGGGEKLFF TGTGCCAGTACATCGTACGGGGGAGGTGAAAAACTGTTTTTT
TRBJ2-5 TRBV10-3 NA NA CAISGQQETQYF TGTGCCATCAGTGGACAGCAAGAGACCCAGTACTTC